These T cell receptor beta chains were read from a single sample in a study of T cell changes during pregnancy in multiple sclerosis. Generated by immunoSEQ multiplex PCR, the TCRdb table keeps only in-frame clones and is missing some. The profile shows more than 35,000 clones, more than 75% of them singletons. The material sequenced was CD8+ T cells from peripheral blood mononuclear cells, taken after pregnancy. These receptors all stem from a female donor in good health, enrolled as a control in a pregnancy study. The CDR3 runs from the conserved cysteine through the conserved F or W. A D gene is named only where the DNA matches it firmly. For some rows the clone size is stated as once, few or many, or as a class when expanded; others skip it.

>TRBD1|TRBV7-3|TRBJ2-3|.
CASSLIGQDTDTQYF
TGTGCCAGCAGCTTAATTGGACAGGACACAGATACGCAGTATTTT
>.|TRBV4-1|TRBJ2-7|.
CASSQDLSPGYEQYF
TGCGCCAGCAGCCAAGATCTAAGTCCGGGGTACGAGCAGTACTTC
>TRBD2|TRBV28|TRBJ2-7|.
CASRIAGGNFEQYF
TGTGCCAGCAGGATAGCGGGGGGGAATTTTGAGCAGTACTTC
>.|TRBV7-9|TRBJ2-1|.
CASSLDIGDEQFF
TGTGCCAGCAGCTTGGACATCGGAGATGAGCAGTTCTTC
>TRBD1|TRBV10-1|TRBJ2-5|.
CASSQDRGVQETQYF
TGCGCCAGCAGCCAGGACAGGGGGGTTCAAGAGACCCAGTACTTC
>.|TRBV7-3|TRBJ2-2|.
CASSWGDGELFF
TGTGCCAGCAGCTGGGGGGACGGGGAGCTGTTTTTT
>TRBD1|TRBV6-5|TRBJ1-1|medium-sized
CASSYSTGQNTEAFF
TGTGCCAGCAGTTACTCGACAGGGCAGAACACTGAAGCTTTCTTT
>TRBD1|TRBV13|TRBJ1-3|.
CASSPGGTATGNTIYF
TGTGCCAGCAGCCCAGGGGGCACAGCGACCGGAAACACCATATATTTT
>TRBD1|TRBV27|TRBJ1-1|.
CASSIQGVNTEAFF
TGTGCCAGCAGCATACAGGGGGTGAACACTGAAGCTTTCTTT
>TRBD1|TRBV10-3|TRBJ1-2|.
CAISESMDRASGYTF
TGTGCCATCAGTGAGTCGATGGACAGGGCTTCTGGCTACACCTTC
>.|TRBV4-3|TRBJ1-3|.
CASSQDTYENSGNTIYF
TGCGCCAGCAGCCAAGATACGTATGAGAACTCTGGAAACACCATATATTTT
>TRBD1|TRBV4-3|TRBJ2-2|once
CASSQVGWTGLYTGELFF
TGCGCCAGCAGCCAAGTGGGGTGGACAGGGCTCTACACCGGGGAGCTGTTTTTT
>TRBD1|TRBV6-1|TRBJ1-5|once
CASSERAGGAEQPQHF
TGTGCCAGCAGTGAACGCGCAGGGGGCGCGGAGCAGCCCCAGCATTTT
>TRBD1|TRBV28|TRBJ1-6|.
CVSSSLLGDRGDSPLHF
TGTGTCAGCAGTTCCCTCCTCGGTGACAGGGGGGATTCACCCCTCCACTTT
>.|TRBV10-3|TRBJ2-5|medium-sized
CAISEPTEYQETQYF
TGTGCCATCAGTGAACCCACGGAGTACCAAGAGACCCAGTACTTC
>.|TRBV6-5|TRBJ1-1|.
CASSLGGLHTEAFF
TGTGCCAGCAGTTTGGGGGGTTTGCACACTGAAGCTTTCTTT
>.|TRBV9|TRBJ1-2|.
CASSAPQGRPYGYTF
TGTGCCAGCAGCGCCCCTCAAGGGAGACCCTATGGCTACACCTTC